This T cell receptor (beta chain) was identified in a study of molecular identifiers for immune sequencing clone quantification. CDR1 is MGHDK, CDR2 SYGVNS, per germline. V was shortened by 2 bases and J by 2 bases, with 7 bases between the two germline ends. This CDR3 region has 14 residues. TCRdb re-derived calls from the PCR reads in MiXCR, one entry per CDR3 protein. The sample shows some 65,000 distinct CDR3 sequences, 18% of them seen only once. Concerning this clonotype: Since a much larger clone is just one base distant, this may be a read error.

The chain links TRBV25-1 to TRBJ1-5; unclear D gene. This receptor was obtained from a human donor in good health. Some libraries in this study had Jurkat cell RNA spiked in. The sequenced sample was naive CD8+ T cells from blood, with Jurkat cell RNA spiked in. As for subset: FACS-sorted CD8+CD4-CCR7+CD45RA+ naive T cells. The DNA for the CDR3 is TGTGCCAGCAGTGAACAGCATGGCAATCAGCCCCAGCATTTT. It is translated as CASSEQHGNQPQHF.